This T cell receptor (beta chain) comes out of a study of control samples from healthy donors and cancer patients. Profiled with immunoSEQ multiplex PCR; TCRdb holds only in-frame clones, not every one. The table lists about 160,000 clones, over 85% of them singletons. V was pared by 0 bases and J by 9 bases, with 5 bases of the junction left unmatched. CDR1 and CDR2 from the germline V gene are LGHDT and YNNKEL (reference sequence). The CDR3 spans 15 residues. The TCR sequence derives from a man aged 25 to 40 in good health. The sequencing sample was made of blood. V is TRBV3-1 (or the pseudogene TRBV3-2) and J is TRBJ1-4; 9 bases align to TRBD1. DNA of the CDR3: TGTGCCAGCAGCCAAGAGGGGACAGGGAGGCAAAAACTGTTTTTT. Encoded protein: CASSQEGTGRQKLFF.